The clone carrying this T cell receptor (beta chain) was seen only a few times. The record originates from a study of CD8+ T cells in alopecia areata. The CDR3 has 14 amino acids. The germline gives CDR1 MNHEY, CDR2 SMNVEV (reference sequence). J was trimmed by 8 bases and V by 6 bases; bases with no gene match: 10. Reverse transcription of extracted RNA yielded cDNA, which provided the sequencing template. This table comes from immunoSEQ multiplex PCR, and its TCRdb copy is limited to in-frame clones, with some not included. The sample carries approximately 150,000 clones, about 90% recorded once. The sequences come from CD8+ T cells sorted from blood, collected at week 0. This rearrangement joins TRBV27 to TRBJ2-4; TRBD2 matches 7 bases. This receptor was identified in a human donor with alopecia areata. The CDR3 DNA follows: TGTGCCAGCAGCCCAATTGGCGGGAGCTACATTCAGTACTTC. Translated: CASSPIGGSYIQYF.